A single sample gave rise to the 9 T cell receptor beta chains below, sequenced in a study of spatial heterogeneity in lung cancer. General study results and limits: One measure, the expanded intratumoral alpha and beta TCR count, tracked tumor mutation counts.

Regarding time point: sample taken at primary tumor resection. Their specific antigens are unknown. TCRdb re-analysed the 5' RACE reads in MiXCR, keeping a single row per CDR3 protein. The sample has about 10,000 distinct CDR3 sequences; about 54% are singletons. This specimen consisted of lung tumor tissue, obtained at surgery. The source of these receptors is a female donor with early-stage non-small cell lung cancer.

About this clonotype itself: A library made for alpha chains picked up this beta chain off target, so its size means little. The rearrangement links TRBV2 to TRBJ2-7, with TRBD1 matching over 7 bases. Per germline, CDR1 SNHLY and CDR2 FYNNEI. After removal of 6 bases from V and 5 bases from J, the junction contained 7 bases not matched to a gene. This CDR3 has 13 amino acids. CDR3 loop: CASRGTVTNEQYF. The DNA of the CDR3 is TGTGCCAGCAGAGGGACAGTTACCAACGAGCAGTACTTC.

For this clonotype: Within a library made for alpha chains, this beta chain is off target, and its count is uninformative. The rearrangement uses TRBV13 and TRBJ1-1; perhaps TRBD1 as D (5 bases). Trimming stripped 8 bases from V and 8 bases from J, with 21 bases between. CDR1 and CDR2 from the germline V gene are PRHDT and FYEKMQ (reference sequence). The CDR3 contains 14 residues. The CDR3 DNA sequence: TGTGCCAGCGGGGAGGGGTCTCCCGGTGAGGAAGCTTTCTTT. It specifies CASGEGSPGEEAFF.

This clonotype was found a few times. In a library made to pick up alpha chains, this beta chain is a stray read with a size that means little. The CDR3 region has the DNA TGCAGTGCTCGACTAGCCTCCTACGAGCAGTACTTC. Translation gives CSARLASYEQYF. The V gene is TRBV20-1, the J gene TRBJ2-7; 7 nucleotides match TRBD2. Germline V gives CDR1 DFQATT, CDR2 SNEGSKA (reference sequence). V shed 5 bases and J 0 bases; nucleotides not matched to a gene: 1. CDR3 length: 12 residues.

This clonotype has more than one count but fewer than ten. This beta chain is an unintended read in a library built for alpha chains; its size means little. This rearrangement joins TRBV10-3 to TRBJ2-3, with 7 positions matching TRBD2. J gave up 0 bases and V 6 bases, and 6 bases lay outside the gene matches. Germline V lookup: CDR1 ENHRY, CDR2 SYGVKD. The CDR3 runs to 15 residues. As DNA, the CDR3 is TGTGCCATCAGCAGCGGGGCGGCCAGCACAGATACGCAGTATTTT. Translated: CAISSGAASTDTQYF.

This clonotype has only one observation. This beta chain came through as a stray read in a library set up for alpha chains, and its size says little. The chain couples TRBV12-3 or TRBV12-4 to TRBJ2-2; D ambiguous. V was pared by 8 bases and J by 1 base, with 17 bases between. This CDR3 has 16 residues. The CDR3 spells CASRPLGARNTGELFF. CDR3 DNA sequence: TGTGCCAGCCGTCCGTTGGGTGCCCGGAACACCGGGGAGCTGTTTTTT.

The sample holds a few counts of this clonotype. With the library built for alpha chains, this beta chain is off target and its frequency is not meaningful. The chain employs TRBV11-2 and TRBJ2-3; 7 bases line up with TRBD2. After removal of 6 bases from V and 6 bases from J, the junction contained 9 bases not matched to a gene. Germline values: CDR1 SGHAT, CDR2 FQNNGV. This CDR3 has 14 amino acids. CDR3: CASSYGLGIDTQYF. CDR3 nucleotides: TGTGCCAGCAGTTACGGACTAGGGATTGATACGCAGTATTTT. The full variable domain, in which reference TRBV11-2 and TRBJ2-3 provide the parts outside the CDR3, is EAGVAQSPRYKIIEKRQSVAFWCNPISGHATLYWYQQILGQGPKLLIQFQNNGVVDDSQLPKDRFSAERLKGVDSTLKIQPAKLEDSAVYLCASSYGLGIDTQYFGPGTRLTVL.

With regard to this clonotype: Found in a library prepared for alpha chains, this beta chain is an off-target read, and its abundance has little meaning. The chain has TRBV30 and TRBJ1-1, with D perhaps TRBD1 (6 bases). CDR3 length equals 14 residues. V gave up 3 bases and J gave up 3 bases, with 14 bases separating them. Germline V lookup: CDR1 GTSNPN, CDR2 SVGIG (reference sequence). CDR3 in amino acids: CAWRGGSMHTEAFF. The CDR3 DNA reads TGTGCCTGGAGGGGGGGCAGTATGCACACTGAAGCTTTCTTT.

Worth noting for this clonotype: This beta chain is an off-target read within a library intended for alpha chains, so its frequency means little. The genes are TRBV5-5 and TRBJ2-7; tentatively, D is TRBD1 or TRBD2 (5 bases each). The CDR3 is 14 residues long. The germline CDR1 and CDR2 sequences are SGHKS and YYEKEE (reference sequence). Trimming left V 3 bases short and J 2 bases short, with 12 bases between. The CDR3, as DNA: TGTGCCAGCAGCTCATCGGGACGGCCCTACGAGCAGTACTTC. This encodes CASSSSGRPYEQYF.

The sample holds a few counts of this clonotype. This beta chain is a stray sequence in a library constructed for alpha chains; its clone size is not meaningful. The genes are TRBV4-1 and TRBJ1-2; tentatively, D is TRBD1 (6 bases). Germline CDR1 MGHRA, CDR2 YSYEKL. Deletions cut 8 bases from V and 5 bases from J, with 15 bases between. This CDR3 region has 13 residues. DNA for the CDR3: TGCGCCAGCCGTTCCGGGACAAGATATGGCTACACCTTC. It translates to CASRSGTRYGYTF.